These 15 T cell receptor beta chains were sequenced from one sample in a study of blood T cells in healthy people across ages (dated by TCRdb to the mid-2010s). Receptor amplification or capture employed 5' RACE. These reads were obtained on an Illumina HiSeq 2500. A second roughly 6 to 12 cycle PCR used a sample-barcoded 5' primer and a J-beta primer mix. Using fastp trimming at Q25 and MiXCR clonotype assembly, TCRdb reanalyzed the public sequencing data and kept in-frame beta chains. Rows with a matching CDR3 protein are joined into one entry that keeps the most common DNA and genes. The sample table shows fewer than 900,000 distinct CDR3 sequences, and about 42% are seen once. The ten largest clones add up to 20% to 25% of the sample. The sequencing input was blood. Receptors originate from a woman aged 55-75 years in good health.

The V and J genes are TRBV20-1 and TRBJ2-5, with TRBD1 identical over 7 bases. CDR1 DFQATT and CDR2 SNEGSKA come from the germline V gene (reference sequence). CDR3 length equals 13 residues. Losses at the gene ends were 2 bases for V and 7 bases for J; bases not matched to a gene: 7. The CDR3 loop reads CSARLTGDGTQYF. For the CDR3, the DNA is TGCAGTGCTAGACTTACAGGGGACGGGACCCAGTACTTC.

This clonotype was observed a handful of times. The chain uses TRBV6-2 or TRBV6-3 and TRBJ2-5, with a weak D call TRBD2 (5 bases). V was pared by 5 bases and J by 11 bases, with 21 bases between. CDR1 is MNHEY and CDR2 is SVGEGT in the germline V gene. The CDR3 contains 14 residues. The CDR3 DNA is TGTGCCAGCAGTCTGAGCGGTCCCTACAATGAGCAGTACTTC. It translates to CASSLSGPYNEQYF.

The chain joins TRBV29-1 to TRBJ2-1; TRBD1 matches at 8 bases. Germline CDR1 reads SQVTM; CDR2 reads ANQGSEA. Unmatched junction bases numbered 8, after V lost 6 bases and J lost 4 bases. The CDR3 length is 14 residues. The CDR3 bases are TGCAGCGTATTCGACAGGGGTAAATACAATGAGCAGTTCTTC. Encoded protein: CSVFDRGKYNEQFF.

This clonotype was found a few times. CDR3 DNA: TGTGCCAGCAGCTCCTGGACTAGCGGGGGGGCCGGGGATACGCAGTATTTT. This gives the protein CASSSWTSGGAGDTQYF. The chain recombines TRBV7-3 with TRBJ2-3; TRBD2 agrees at 15 bases. Germline values: CDR1 SGHTA, CDR2 FQGTGA. This CDR3 has 17 residues. The V segment lost 4 bases and the J segment 6 bases; nucleotides outside the gene matches: 8.

This clonotype was seen repeatedly, ten times or more. The V call is TRBV29-1, the J call TRBJ1-2; D remains unclear. Germline V CDR1 and CDR2: SQVTM, ANQGSEA. Trimming removed 0 bases from V and 1 base from J, with 9 bases in between. The CDR3 has 14 amino acids. CDR3 sequence reads: CSVEDLVNNYGYTF. The CDR3 nucleotides are TGCAGCGTTGAAGATCTGGTCAATAACTATGGCTACACCTTC. Together with reference TRBV29-1 and TRBJ1-2, the CDR3 gives the full variable domain: SAVISQKPSRDICQRGTSLTIQCQVDSQVTMMFWYRQQPGQSLTLIATANQGSEATYESGFVIDKFPISRPNLTFSTLTVSNMSPEDSSIYLCSVEDLVNNYGYTFGSGTRLTVV.

This clonotype came up a few times. The chain has TRBV18 and TRBJ2-7; TRBD2 aligns across 8 bases. V lost 6 bases to trimming and J lost 3 bases; unmatched junction nucleotides: 4. The CDR3 runs to 13 residues. Germline CDR1 and CDR2: KGHSH and LQKENI. CDR3 loop: CASSSGGVYEQYF. In DNA form, the CDR3 reads TGTGCCAGCTCGTCGGGGGGGGTCTACGAGCAGTACTTC. The full variable domain, rest sourced from reference TRBV18 and TRBJ2-7, is NAGVMQNPRHLVRRRGQEARLRCSPMKGHSHVYWYRQLPEEGLKFMVYLQKENIIDESGMPKERFSAEFPKEGPSILRIQQVVRGDSAAYFCASSSGGVYEQYFGPGTRLTVT.

The genes are TRBV2 and TRBJ2-1, with D perhaps matching TRBD1 or TRBD2 (5 bases each). V was cut by 3 bases and J by 1 base, with 16 bases left in between. This CDR3 region has 17 residues. Germline V lookup: CDR1 SNHLY, CDR2 FYNNEI. This CDR3 reads CASSEFASEGSYNEQFF. The CDR3 DNA reads as TGTGCCAGCAGTGAGTTTGCTAGTGAGGGGTCCTACAATGAGCAGTTCTTC.

V is TRBV20-1 and J is TRBJ2-1; 9 bases align to TRBD2. The trim removed 6 bases at V and 6 bases at J, leaving 6 bases unmatched. CDR3 length: 13 amino acids. Germline CDR1 reads DFQATT; CDR2 reads SNEGSKA (reference sequence). Here the CDR3 reads CSASGTSFNEQFF. DNA of the CDR3: TGCAGTGCCTCGGGGACTAGCTTCAATGAGCAGTTCTTC.

The J gene is TRBJ2-3, the V gene TRBV20-1; 7 nucleotides align to TRBD1. This CDR3 has 15 amino acids. Losses at the gene ends were 1 base for V and 7 bases for J; bases not matched to a gene: 11. The germline gives CDR1 DFQATT, CDR2 SNEGSKA (reference sequence). The CDR3 reads CSARVATGTRNTQYF. The CDR3, as DNA: TGCAGTGCTAGAGTCGCGACAGGGACAAGGAATACGCAGTATTTT.

This clonotype has more than one count but fewer than ten. This chain connects TRBV6-5 to TRBJ2-7; perhaps TRBD2 as D (7 bases). Deletions cut 2 bases from V and 6 bases from J, with 17 bases between. The CDR3 spans 15 residues. Germline V lookup: CDR1 MNHEY, CDR2 SVGAGI. The CDR3 DNA follows: TGTGCCAGCAGTTACAGCGCGGGGGCAGGTTTCGAGCAGTACTTC. Protein: CASSYSAGAGFEQYF.

The gene calls are TRBV27 and TRBJ2-5; D not certain. With 6 bases removed from V and 0 bases from J, the gap between germline ends came to 8 bases. The CDR3 consists of 13 residues. Germline CDR1 MNHEY, CDR2 SMNVEV (reference sequence). CDR3 protein: CASRSIDQETQYF. The CDR3 bases are TGTGCCAGCAGATCCATAGACCAAGAGACCCAGTACTTC.

The rearrangement links TRBV7-2 to TRBJ2-2, with 10 bases lining up with TRBD1. Germline lookup yields CDR1 SGHTA and CDR2 FQGNSA. The length of the CDR3 is 16 residues. The J segment lost 6 bases and the V segment lost 3 bases, leaving 7 bases of the junction unmatched. CDR3 loop: CASSFTGTGVAGELFF. For the CDR3, the DNA is TGTGCCAGCAGCTTCACCGGGACAGGGGTGGCCGGGGAGCTGTTTTTT.

This chain links TRBV3-1 with TRBJ2-7; no definite D call. The CDR3 is made up of 12 amino acids. The V gene lost 2 bases and the J gene lost 2 bases, with 4 bases spanning the gap. The germline V gene encodes CDR1 LGHDT and CDR2 YNNKEL (reference sequence). CDR3 nucleotides: TGTGCCAGCAGCCAATTTCCCTACGAGCAGTACTTC. Translation: CASSQFPYEQYF.

The table lists this clonotype with many counts. The CDR3 DNA is TGTGCCAGCAGCCAGGAACTAGCGGGGGTAAGGGAGCAGTTCTTC. Its protein product is CASSQELAGVREQFF. The J gene is TRBJ2-1, the V gene TRBV14, with 11 bases matching TRBD2. The CDR3 runs 15 residues. CDR1 and CDR2 from the germline V gene are SGHDN and FVKESK. V gave up 3 bases and J gave up 10 bases; unmatched junction bases: 8.

This chain joins TRBV20-1 and TRBJ2-4; the match to TRBD2 covers 10 bases. This CDR3 comprises 14 residues. Germline CDR1 reads DFQATT; CDR2 reads SNEGSKA (reference sequence). J was trimmed by 8 bases and V by 3 bases; bases with no gene match: 7. DNA of the CDR3: TGCAGTGCTAGCACTAGCGGGACTGCAGACATTCAGTACTTC. Translation gives CSASTSGTADIQYF.